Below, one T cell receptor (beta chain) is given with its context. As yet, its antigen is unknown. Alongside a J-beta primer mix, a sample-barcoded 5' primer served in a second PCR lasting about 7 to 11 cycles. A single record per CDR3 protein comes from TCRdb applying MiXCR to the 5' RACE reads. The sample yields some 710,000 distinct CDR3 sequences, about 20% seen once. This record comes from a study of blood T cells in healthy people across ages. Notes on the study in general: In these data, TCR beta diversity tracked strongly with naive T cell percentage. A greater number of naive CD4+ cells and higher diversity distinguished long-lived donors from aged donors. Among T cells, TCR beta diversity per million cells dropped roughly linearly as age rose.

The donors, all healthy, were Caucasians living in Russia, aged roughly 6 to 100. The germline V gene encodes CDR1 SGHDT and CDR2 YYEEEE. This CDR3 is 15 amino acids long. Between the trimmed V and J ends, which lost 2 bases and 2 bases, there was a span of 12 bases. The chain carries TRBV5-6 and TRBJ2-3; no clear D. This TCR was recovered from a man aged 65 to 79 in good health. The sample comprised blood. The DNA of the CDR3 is TGTGCCAGCAGCTTCCCTACGCCCCCCACAGATACGCAGTATTTT. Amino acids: CASSFPTPPTDTQYF.